The T cell receptor (beta chain) described here comes from a study of blood T cells in healthy people across ages. As for this clonotype: As yet, its antigen is unknown.

Trimming removed 3 bases at V and 11 bases at J, with 22 bases between. Germline-derived CDR1 and CDR2 are SNHLY and FYNNEI. The CDR3 length is 16 residues. General observations from the study: Older individuals had lower TCR beta diversity per million T cells (the decline was roughly linear). Relative to aged donors, long-lived donors carried more naive CD4+ cells and displayed higher diversity.

Then a second PCR, running roughly 7 to 11 cycles, was carried out with a sample-barcoded 5' primer and a J-beta primer mix. The template-switch adaptor was a 5' adaptor with 12 random nucleotides. It tagged each cDNA molecule. One entry per CDR3 protein results from TCRdb running MiXCR on the 5' RACE reads. The profile covers around 690,000 distinct CDR3 sequences, with 58% appearing a single time and 30% to 45% taken by the ten largest. Material: blood. The chain combines TRBV2 with TRBJ1-4, with TRBD1 as a possible D gene (5 bases). This TCR was recovered from a man between 60 and 75 years old in good health. In nucleotides, the CDR3 is TGTGCCAGCAGTGATTTGGAAAGGGGACCTAATGGGAAACTGTTTTTT. Its translation: CASSDLERGPNGKLFF. The complete variable domain, with remaining parts taken from reference TRBV2 and TRBJ1-4, reads EPEVTQTPSHQVTQMGQEVILRCVPISNHLYFYWYRQILGQKVEFLVSFYNNEISEKSEIFDDQFSVERPDGSNFTLKIRSTKLEDSAMYFCASSDLERGPNGKLFFGSGTQLSVL.